The rows below give T cell receptor beta chains drawn from one sample of a study of breast tumors, draining lymph nodes, adjacent tissues. One entry per CDR3 protein, called by TCRdb with MiXCR from the multiplex PCR reads. The sample carries tens of thousands of distinct CDR3 sequences, roughly two fifths recorded once. The sample taken for sequencing was breast tumor tissue. The receptors were sampled from a female donor with breast cancer. Some clones in this sample may be carry-over from other donors' samples. CDR3s include the opening cysteine and the closing phenylalanine or tryptophan. Fields, in order: clone size, V gene, J gene, D gene, CDR3 protein, CDR3 DNA. The D gene is left open where the match is weak. Where a row states a size, it is once, few, many or the class of an expanded clone; other rows omit it.

>NA|TRBV6-4|TRBJ2-1|NA
CASSHSFGRGHNEQFF
TGTGCCAGCAGTCACTCCTTCGGGAGGGGGCACAATGAGCAGTTCTTC
>many|TRBV11-1|TRBJ2-7|NA
CASSLGPSSYEQYF
TGTGCCAGCAGCTTGGGCCCCTCTTCCTACGAGCAGTACTTC
>NA|TRBV11-3|TRBJ2-5|NA
CASSMDSTETQYF
TGTGCCAGCAGCATGGACAGCACAGAGACCCAGTACTTC
>once|TRBV9|TRBJ2-5|NA
CASSVEDRYNETQYF
TGTGCCAGCAGCGTAGAGGACAGATACAATGAGACCCAGTACTTC
>few|TRBV10-1|TRBJ2-5|TRBD2
CASSGGLAGGPTQYF
TGCGCCAGCAGTGGGGGACTAGCGGGAGGGCCGACCCAGTACTTC
>NA|TRBV30|TRBJ1-3|NA
CACGTYHTPGNTIYF
TGTGCCTGTGGGACATACCACACCCCTGGAAACACCATATATTTT
>many|TRBV7-2|TRBJ2-5|NA
CASSLAVETQYF
TGTGCCAGCAGCTTGGCAGTGGAGACCCAGTACTTC
>NA|TRBV10-3|TRBJ2-6|NA
CASALHANVLTF
TGTGCCAGCGCACTGCATGCCAACGTCCTGACTTTC
>many|TRBV7-9|TRBJ2-1|TRBD2
CASTLAGLNEQFF
TGTGCCAGCACCTTAGCGGGATTGAATGAGCAGTTCTTC
>NA|TRBV25-1|TRBJ1-4|NA
CASSEYSGSSEKLFF
TGTGCCAGCAGTGAATATTCCGGATCAAGTGAAAAACTGTTTTTT
>NA|TRBV20-1|TRBJ2-5|NA
CSARAEGRGKTQYF
TGCAGTGCTAGAGCCGAGGGGAGAGGAAAGACCCAGTACTTC
>many|TRBV20-1|TRBJ2-1|NA
CSADRISYNEQFF
TGCAGTGCCGACAGAATCTCCTACAATGAGCAGTTCTTC
>many|TRBV7-2|TRBJ2-1|TRBD2
CASSLRGGTRGNEQFF
TGTGCCAGCAGCTTGAGGGGGGGGACTAGAGGCAATGAGCAGTTCTTC
>many|TRBV12-3/TRBV12-4|TRBJ2-2|NA
CASSDPGELFF
TGTGCCAGCAGTGACCCCGGGGAGCTGTTTTTT
>many|TRBV4-1|TRBJ2-7|NA
CASSQEGQGFDEQYF
TGCGCCAGCAGCCAAGAGGGTCAGGGCTTTGACGAGCAGTACTTC
>many|TRBV6-2/TRBV6-3|TRBJ1-5|NA
CASRRDNNSNQPQHF
TGTGCCAGCAGGAGGGACAACAATAGCAATCAGCCCCAGCATTTT
>NA|TRBV29-1|TRBJ2-3|NA
CSVAGRGADTQYF
TGCAGCGTTGCGGGCAGGGGAGCAGATACGCAGTATTTT
>NA|TRBV12-3/TRBV12-4|TRBJ2-1|NA
CASTEGEANEQFF
TGTGCCAGCACCGAAGGGGAGGCCAATGAGCAGTTCTTC
>many|TRBV14|TRBJ1-4|NA
CASSQEMVRGEKLFF
TGTGCCAGCAGCCAAGAAATGGTACGAGGTGAAAAACTGTTTTTT
>medium-sized|TRBV2|TRBJ2-2|TRBD1
CAGTVSGELFF
TGTGCCGGGACAGTATCCGGGGAGCTGTTTTTT